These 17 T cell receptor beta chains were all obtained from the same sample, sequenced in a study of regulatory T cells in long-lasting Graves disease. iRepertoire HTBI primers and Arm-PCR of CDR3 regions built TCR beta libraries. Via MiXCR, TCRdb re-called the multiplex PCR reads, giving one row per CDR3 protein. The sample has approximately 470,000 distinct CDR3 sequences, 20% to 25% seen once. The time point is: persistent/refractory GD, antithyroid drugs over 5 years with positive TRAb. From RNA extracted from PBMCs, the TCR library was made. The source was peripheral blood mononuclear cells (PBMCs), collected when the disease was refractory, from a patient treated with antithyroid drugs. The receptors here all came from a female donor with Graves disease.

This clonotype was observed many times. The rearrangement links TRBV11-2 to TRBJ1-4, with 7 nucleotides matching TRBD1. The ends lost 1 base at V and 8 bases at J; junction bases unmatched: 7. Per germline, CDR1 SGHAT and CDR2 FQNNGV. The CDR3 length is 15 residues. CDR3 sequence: CASSLGQGGEEKLFF. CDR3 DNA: TGTGCCAGCAGCTTAGGACAGGGAGGGGAGGAAAAACTGTTTTTT.

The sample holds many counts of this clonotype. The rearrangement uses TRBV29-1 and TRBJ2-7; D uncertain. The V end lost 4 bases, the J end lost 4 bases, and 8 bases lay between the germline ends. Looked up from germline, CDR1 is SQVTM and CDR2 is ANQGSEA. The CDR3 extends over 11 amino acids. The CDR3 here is CSVAWSYEQYF. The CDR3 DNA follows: TGCAGCGTTGCATGGAGTTACGAGCAGTACTTC.

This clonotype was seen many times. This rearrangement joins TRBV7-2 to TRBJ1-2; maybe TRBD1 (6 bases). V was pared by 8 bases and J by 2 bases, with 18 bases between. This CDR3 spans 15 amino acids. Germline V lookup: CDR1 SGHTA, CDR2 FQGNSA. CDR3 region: CASHPLGGQNYGYTF. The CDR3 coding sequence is TGTGCCAGCCACCCCCTAGGGGGGCAGAACTATGGCTACACCTTC.

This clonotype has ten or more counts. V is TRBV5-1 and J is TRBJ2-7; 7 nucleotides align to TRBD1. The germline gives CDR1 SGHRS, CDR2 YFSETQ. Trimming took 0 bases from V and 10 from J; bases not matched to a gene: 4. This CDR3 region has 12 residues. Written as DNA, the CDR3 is TGCGCCAGCAGCTTGGACAGGGGCCCTCAGTACTTC. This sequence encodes CASSLDRGPQYF.

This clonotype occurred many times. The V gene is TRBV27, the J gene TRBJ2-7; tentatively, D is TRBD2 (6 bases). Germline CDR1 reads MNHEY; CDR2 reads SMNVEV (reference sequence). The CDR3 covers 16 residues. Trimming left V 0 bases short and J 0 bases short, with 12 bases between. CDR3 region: CASSLSGGASSYEQYF. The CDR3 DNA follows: TGTGCCAGCAGTTTATCGGGCGGGGCCAGCTCCTACGAGCAGTACTTC.

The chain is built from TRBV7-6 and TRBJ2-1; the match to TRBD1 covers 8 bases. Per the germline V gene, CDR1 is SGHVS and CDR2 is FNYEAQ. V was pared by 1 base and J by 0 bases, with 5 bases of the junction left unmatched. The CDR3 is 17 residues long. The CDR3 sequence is CASSLGQGTYSYNEQFF. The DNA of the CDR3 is TGTGCCAGCAGCTTAGGACAGGGGACCTACTCCTACAATGAGCAGTTCTTC.

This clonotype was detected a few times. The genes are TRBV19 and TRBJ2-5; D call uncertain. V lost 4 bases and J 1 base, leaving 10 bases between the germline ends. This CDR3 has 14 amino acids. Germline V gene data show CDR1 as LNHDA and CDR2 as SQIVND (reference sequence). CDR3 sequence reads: CASSSISAQETQYF. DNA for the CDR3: TGTGCCAGTAGTAGCATTTCGGCCCAAGAGACCCAGTACTTC.

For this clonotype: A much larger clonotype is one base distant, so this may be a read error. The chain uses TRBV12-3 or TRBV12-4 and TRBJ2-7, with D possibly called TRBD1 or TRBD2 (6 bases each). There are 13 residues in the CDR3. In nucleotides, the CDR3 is TGTGCCAGCGGTTTGGGGGGCTTGGAGGAGCAGTACTTC. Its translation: CASGLGGLEEQYF.

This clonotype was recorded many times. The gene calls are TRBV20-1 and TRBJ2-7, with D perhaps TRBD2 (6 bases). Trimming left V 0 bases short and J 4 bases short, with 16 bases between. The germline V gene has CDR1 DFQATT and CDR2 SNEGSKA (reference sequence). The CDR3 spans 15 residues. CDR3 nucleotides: TGCAGTGCTAGAGATACGGGTAGCGGTCGTTACGAGCAGTACTTC. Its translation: CSARDTGSGRYEQYF.

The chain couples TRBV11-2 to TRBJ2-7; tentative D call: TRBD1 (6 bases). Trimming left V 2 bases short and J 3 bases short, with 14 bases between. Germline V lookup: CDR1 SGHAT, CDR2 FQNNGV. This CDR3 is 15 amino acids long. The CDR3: CASSLYSTGSYEQYF. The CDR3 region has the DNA TGTGCCAGCAGCTTATACTCTACAGGGAGCTACGAGCAGTACTTC.

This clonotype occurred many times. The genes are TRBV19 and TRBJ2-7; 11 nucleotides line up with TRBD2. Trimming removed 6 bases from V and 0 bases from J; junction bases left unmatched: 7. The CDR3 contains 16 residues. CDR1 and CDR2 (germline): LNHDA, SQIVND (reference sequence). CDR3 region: CASRGLADTSSYEQYF. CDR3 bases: TGTGCCAGTAGGGGACTAGCGGATACAAGCTCCTACGAGCAGTACTTC.

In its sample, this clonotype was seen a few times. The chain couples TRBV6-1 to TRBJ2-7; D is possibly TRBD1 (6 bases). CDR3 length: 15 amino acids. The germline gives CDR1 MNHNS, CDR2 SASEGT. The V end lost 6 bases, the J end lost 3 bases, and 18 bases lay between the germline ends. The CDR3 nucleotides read TGTGCCAGCAGAGTTACCCGAACAGGGATCTACGAGCAGTACTTC. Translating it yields CASRVTRTGIYEQYF.

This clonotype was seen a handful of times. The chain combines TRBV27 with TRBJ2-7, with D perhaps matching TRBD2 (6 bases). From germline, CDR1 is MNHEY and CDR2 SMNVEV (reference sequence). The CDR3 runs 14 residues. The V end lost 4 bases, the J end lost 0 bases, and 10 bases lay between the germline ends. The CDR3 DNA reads TGTGCCAGCAGTTCCGTAGCGGTCTCCTACGAGCAGTACTTC. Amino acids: CASSSVAVSYEQYF.

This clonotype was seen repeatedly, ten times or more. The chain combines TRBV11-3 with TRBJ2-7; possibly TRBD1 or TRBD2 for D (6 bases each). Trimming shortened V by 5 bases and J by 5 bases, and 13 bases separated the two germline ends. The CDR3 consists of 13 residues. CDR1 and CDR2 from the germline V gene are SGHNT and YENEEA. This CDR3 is CASSQQGLNEQYF. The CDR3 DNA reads TGTGCCAGCAGCCAACAGGGACTCAACGAGCAGTACTTC.

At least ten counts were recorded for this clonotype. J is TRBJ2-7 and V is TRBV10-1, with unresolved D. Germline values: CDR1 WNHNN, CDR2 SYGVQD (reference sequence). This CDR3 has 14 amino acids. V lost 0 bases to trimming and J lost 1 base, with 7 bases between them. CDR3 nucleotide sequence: TGCGCCAGCAGTGAGTCTCCGGGTTCCTACGAGCAGTACTTC. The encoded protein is CASSESPGSYEQYF.

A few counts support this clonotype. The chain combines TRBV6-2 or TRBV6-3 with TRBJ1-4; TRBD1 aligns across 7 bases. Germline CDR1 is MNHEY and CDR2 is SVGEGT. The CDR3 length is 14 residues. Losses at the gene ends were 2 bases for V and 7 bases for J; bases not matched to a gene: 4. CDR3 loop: CASSYLGGVEKLFF. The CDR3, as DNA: TGTGCCAGCAGTTACCTAGGGGGCGTTGAAAAACTGTTTTTT.

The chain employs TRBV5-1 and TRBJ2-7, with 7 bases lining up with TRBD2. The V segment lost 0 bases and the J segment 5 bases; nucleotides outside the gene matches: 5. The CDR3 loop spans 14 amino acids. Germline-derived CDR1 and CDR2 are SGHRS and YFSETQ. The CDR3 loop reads CASSLGEGPNEQYF. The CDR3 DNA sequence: TGCGCCAGCAGCTTGGGGGAGGGTCCCAACGAGCAGTACTTC.